This T cell receptor (beta chain) was captured by sequencing in a study of shared clonotypes between healthy human individuals. Turning to the study itself: CD4 naive cells filled three plates per donor, CD4 memory three, CD8 naive two and CD8 memory one. Broader study findings: Around 5% was the fraction of naive CD4 clonotypes found shared across four donors. The sole specimen, blood, was sampled, and tissue repertoires likely differ. Memory subsets generally showed smaller estimated richness than naive subsets did.

To note about this clone: Its target is unknown.

J lost 5 bases, V lost 11 bases, and 13 bases had no gene match. CDR3 size: 14 residues. CDR1 ENHRY and CDR2 SYGVKD come from the germline V gene. Libraries were prepared by immunoSEQ multiplex PCR; TCRdb keeps only in-frame clonotypes and omits some of them. The table includes more than 2,000,000 clones, roughly nine tenths detected once. The sample taken for sequencing was naive CD4+ T cells sorted from blood. As to subset: CD45RA+ positively selected. The V gene is TRBV10-3, the J gene TRBJ2-7, with TRBD1 matching 9 bases. The TCR comes from a man younger than 30 in good health. The CDR3 is CASRSGTGTHEQYF. The CDR3 nucleotides are TGTGCCTCACGATCCGGGACAGGGACCCACGAGCAGTACTTC.